The 20 T cell receptor beta chains below come from one sample, sequenced in a study of sequential checkpoint blockade in melanoma (dated by TCRdb to about 2019). Library method: the immunoSEQ multiplex PCR assay. What TCRdb holds here is the immuneACCESS table cut down to in-frame rearrangements. Part of the clones is not present; checked against another copy, under half of the missing clones reflect an unresolved V gene, and the others are unexplained. This sample holds about 3,100 clones; roughly a quarter were observed only once. The ten largest clones add up to 9.5% to 13% of the sample. This sample's treatment or condition label indicates: randomized to nivolumab then ipilimumab (arm A) or the reverse (arm B). The material sequenced was tumor tissue (inferred from file names), taken from a patient given nivolumab and ipilimumab in sequence. The origin of the receptors is a human donor with melanoma.

This rearrangement joins TRBV18 to TRBJ1-5; 7 bases match TRBD1. CDR1 and CDR2 (germline): KGHSH, LQKENI. V lost 4 bases and J lost 4; bases outside the gene matches: 1. The CDR3 totals 13 residues. The CDR3 loop reads CASSRQGNQPQHF. Written as DNA, the CDR3 is TGTGCCAGCTCACGACAGGGAAATCAGCCCCAGCATTTT.

This chain links TRBV11-3 with TRBJ2-5, with 13 bases aligning to TRBD2. The junction had 3 bases not matched to a gene; V was cut back by 5 bases and J by 3 bases. The CDR3 runs 15 residues. CDR1 is SGHNT and CDR2 is YENEEA in the germline V gene. CDR3 residues: CASSPGLAGEETQYF. The CDR3 DNA sequence: TGTGCCAGCAGCCCCGGACTAGCGGGGGAAGAGACCCAGTACTTC.

Sample share makes this clone large. This chain connects TRBV11-3 to TRBJ1-6; possible D gene TRBD1, 6 bases. This CDR3 comprises 14 residues. Germline loops: CDR1 SGHNT, CDR2 YENEEA. V dropped 3 bases and J dropped 9 bases, with 12 bases sitting between them. CDR3 protein: CASSLLRGFSPLHF. DNA for the CDR3: TGTGCCAGCAGCTTGCTCAGGGGTTTTTCACCCCTCCACTTT.

This clone was seen repeatedly, ten times or more. V is TRBV11-3 and J is TRBJ2-3, with 14 bases aligning to TRBD2. V shed 6 bases, J shed 2 bases, and the junction held 4 bases outside the gene matches. This CDR3 has 16 residues. Germline lookup yields CDR1 SGHNT and CDR2 YENEEA. As DNA, the CDR3 is TGTGCCAGCAGAGGGACTAGCGGGGGCCTCACAGATACGCAGTATTTT. Amino acid sequence: CASRGTSGGLTDTQYF.

This clone was detected ten times or more. V and J are TRBV11-3 and TRBJ1-5; D call uncertain. The CDR3 spans 14 residues. From germline, CDR1 is SGHNT and CDR2 YENEEA. Trimming stripped 2 bases from V and 1 base from J, with 6 bases between. DNA of the CDR3: TGTGCCAGCAGCTTACTCGGGAGCAATCAGCCCCAGCATTTT. Protein sequence: CASSLLGSNQPQHF.

This clone was counted ten times or more. The rearrangement links TRBV11-3 to TRBJ2-1; 13 bases fit TRBD2. This CDR3 comprises 15 residues. Trimming removed 5 bases from V and 9 bases from J; junction bases left unmatched: 7. Germline V gene sequence: CDR1 SGHNT, CDR2 YENEEA. The CDR3: CASSPKTSGGREQFF. DNA of the CDR3: TGTGCCAGCAGCCCGAAGACTAGCGGGGGGCGTGAGCAGTTCTTC.

In its sample, this clone was seen a few times. The chain combines TRBV6-8 with TRBJ1-5, with D hard to call. Germline V gene lookup returns CDR1 MNHGY and CDR2 SAAAGT. Deletions cut 7 bases from V and 5 bases from J, with 12 bases between. The CDR3 length is 13 residues. The CDR3 protein is CASTNLADQPQHF. The DNA for the CDR3 is TGTGCCAGCACCAATTTGGCGGATCAGCCCCAGCATTTT.

The chain joins TRBV7-1 to TRBJ2-1; 7 bases fit TRBD2. TRBV7-1 is an ORF; its function is uncertain. The CDR3 sequence is 13 residues long. V gave up 5 bases and J gave up 6 bases; unmatched junction bases: 4. CDR3 region: CASSPGGSNEQFF. The CDR3 DNA reads TGTGCCAGCAGCCCGGGGGGAAGCAATGAGCAGTTCTTC.

This clone was counted a few times. The chain uses TRBV6-8 and TRBJ2-7, with a tentative D call TRBD2 (6 bases). Germline CDR1 reads MNHGY; CDR2 reads SAAAGT. The germline V and J ends were trimmed by 8 bases and 1 base, with 12 bases remaining between them. This CDR3 spans 13 amino acids. The CDR3 coding sequence is TGTGCCAGCGGGACTTCGGAGTCCTACGAGCAGTACTTC. This sequence encodes CASGTSESYEQYF.

This clone occurred a few times. The V and J genes are TRBV11-3 and TRBJ1-4; a possible D gene is TRBD1 (6 bases). The length of the CDR3 is 15 residues. The V end lost 3 bases, the J end lost 7 bases, and 15 bases lay between the germline ends. From germline, CDR1 is SGHNT and CDR2 YENEEA. The CDR3 protein is CASSLTRGGGEKLFF. The DNA for the CDR3 is TGTGCCAGCAGCTTGACGAGGGGGGGAGGTGAAAAACTGTTTTTT.

This clone is labeled medium-sized. V is TRBV6-8 and J is TRBJ1-3; D unclear. Germline CDR1 reads MNHGY; CDR2 reads SAAAGT. Trimming removed 7 bases from V and 0 bases from J, with 13 bases in between. CDR3 length equals 15 residues. This CDR3 reads CASIIDESSGNTIYF. The CDR3 nucleotides are TGTGCCAGCATAATCGACGAGAGCTCTGGAAACACCATATATTTT.

This clone was counted at least ten times. Here the CDR3 reads CASSFKRRNYGYTF. The CDR3 bases are TGTGCCAGCAGCTTCAAGCGTAGGAACTATGGCTACACCTTC. The V call is TRBV7-6, the J call TRBJ1-2; D uncertain. Germline assignment: CDR1 SGHVS and CDR2 FNYEAQ. The length of the CDR3 is 14 residues. The V gene lost 3 bases and the J gene lost 2 bases, with 10 bases spanning the gap.

The rearrangement uses TRBV6-8 and TRBJ1-5; possible D gene TRBD1, 5 bases. The V gene's germline CDR1 is MNHGY and CDR2 SAAAGT. V lost 4 bases and J 1 base, leaving 8 bases between the germline ends. The CDR3 has 14 amino acids. Here the CDR3 DNA reads TGTGCCAGCAGTTGGAGGGGAAGCAATCAGCCCCAGCATTTT. It yields the protein CASSWRGSNQPQHF.

This clone was seen repeatedly, ten times or more. The chain employs TRBV9 and TRBJ2-3; D possibly corresponds to TRBD1 (6 bases). Trimming took off 4 bases at V and 0 bases at J, with 12 bases between the two ends. The CDR3 runs to 15 residues. Germline lookup yields CDR1 SGDLS and CDR2 YYNGEE. In nucleotides, the CDR3 is TGTGCCAGCAGCTCCCCAGGGGAGAGCACAGATACGCAGTATTTT. It encodes CASSSPGESTDTQYF.

By frequency in the sample, this clone is medium-sized. J is TRBJ1-3 and V is TRBV9, with D unresolved. Trimming cost V 3 bases and J 1 base, with 2 bases left between them. CDR3 length equals 12 residues. Germline loops: CDR1 SGDLS, CDR2 YYNGEE. The CDR3 sequence: CASSESGNTIYF. CDR3 nucleotides: TGTGCCAGCAGCGAATCTGGAAACACCATATATTTT.

This clone showed up many times. This chain connects TRBV11-3 to TRBJ1-5, with 7 bases lining up with TRBD1. With 3 bases clipped from V and 5 bases from J, the junction kept 7 bases outside the gene matches. CDR1 and CDR2 (germline): SGHNT, YENEEA. This CDR3 is 15 amino acids long. The CDR3: CASSLGRGVHQPQHF. The CDR3 region has the DNA TGTGCCAGCAGCTTGGGCAGGGGGGTCCATCAGCCCCAGCATTTT.

The J gene is TRBJ1-2, the V gene TRBV19; the D is unclear. The germline V gene has CDR1 LNHDA and CDR2 SQIVND (reference sequence). This CDR3 comprises 13 residues. Trimming cost V 8 bases and J 0 bases, with 10 bases left between them. The CDR3: CASRRASNYGYTF. As DNA, the CDR3 is TGTGCCAGTCGGAGGGCCTCTAACTATGGCTACACCTTC.

This clone counts as medium-sized (0.01 to 0.1%). V and J are TRBV11-3 and TRBJ2-7; no firm D call. Germline V CDR1 and CDR2: SGHNT, YENEEA. This CDR3 comprises 14 residues. V was shortened by 3 bases and J by 2 bases, with 11 bases between the two germline ends. DNA of the CDR3: TGTGCCAGCAGCTTCTCGTACATTACCTACGAGCAGTACTTC. Amino acid sequence: CASSFSYITYEQYF.

This chain connects TRBV6-8 to TRBJ2-7; a possible D gene is TRBD1 (6 bases). The CDR3 covers 13 residues. V was shortened by 5 bases and J by 1 base, with 9 bases between the two germline ends. Germline CDR1 reads MNHGY; CDR2 reads SAAAGT. CDR3 nucleotide sequence: TGTGCCAGCAGTAGGACAGTATCCTACGAGCAGTACTTC. Encoded protein: CASSRTVSYEQYF.

This clone was counted many times. The genes are TRBV11-3 and TRBJ1-2, with D unclear. CDR3 length: 15 amino acids. Trimming stripped 4 bases from V and 0 bases from J, with 12 bases between. Germline lookup yields CDR1 SGHNT and CDR2 YENEEA. This CDR3 reads CASSSPSQPNYGYTF. The CDR3 DNA is TGTGCCAGCAGCTCCCCATCACAGCCTAACTATGGCTACACCTTC.